Ten or more counts support the clone carrying this T cell receptor (beta chain). The time point: pre-sensitization, week 0. Treatment defined: therapeutic diphenylcyclopropenone sensitization with weekly scalp DPC. At patch-test visits, sampling came before the patch test. The data stem from a study of human T cells and chemical hapten exposure. V lost 6 bases, J lost 4 bases, and 8 bases stayed unmatched. This CDR3 is built from 14 residues. Germline lookup yields CDR1 SEHNR and CDR2 FQNEAQ (reference sequence). Unique molecular identifiers were affixed to discrete cDNA molecules within the library. TCRdb ran MiXCR on the RACE reads and lists one entry per CDR3 protein. The table lists roughly 250,000 distinct CDR3 sequences, 7.5% to 9% of them singletons, with under 2.5% in the top ten.

This specimen was whole blood, taken in connection with sensitization to the hapten diphenylcyclopropenone (DPC). The clonotype comes from a woman between 40 and 55 years old with alopecia areata. Some clones in this sample may be carry-over from other donors' samples. The rearrangement joins TRBV7-9 to TRBJ2-5, with 7 bases matching TRBD1. CDR3 protein: CASRPGGLAETQYF. The CDR3 nucleotides are TGTGCCAGCAGACCAGGGGGTTTGGCAGAGACCCAGTACTTC.